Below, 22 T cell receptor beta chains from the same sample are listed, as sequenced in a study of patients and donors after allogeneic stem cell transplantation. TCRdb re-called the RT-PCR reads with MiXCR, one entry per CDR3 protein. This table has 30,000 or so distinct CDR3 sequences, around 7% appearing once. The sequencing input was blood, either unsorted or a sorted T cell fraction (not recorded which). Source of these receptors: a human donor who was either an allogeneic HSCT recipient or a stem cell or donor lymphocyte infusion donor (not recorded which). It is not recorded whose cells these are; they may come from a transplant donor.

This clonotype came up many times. The CDR3 DNA follows: TGTGCCAGCAGCTCGCCAGGGCAAGAGACCCAGTACTTC. It specifies CASSSPGQETQYF. The chain links TRBV11-3 to TRBJ2-5; possible D gene TRBD1, 5 bases. Germline assignment: CDR1 SGHNT and CDR2 YENEEA. The length of the CDR3 is 13 residues. V was pared by 4 bases and J by 2 bases, with 8 bases between.

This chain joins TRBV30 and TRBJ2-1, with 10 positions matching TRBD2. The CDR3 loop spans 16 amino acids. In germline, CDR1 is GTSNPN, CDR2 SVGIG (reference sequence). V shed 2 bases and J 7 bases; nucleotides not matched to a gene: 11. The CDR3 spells CAWSHALAGVVNEQFF. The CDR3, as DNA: TGTGCCTGGAGTCACGCTCTAGCGGGAGTGGTGAATGAGCAGTTCTTC.

CDR3: CASSMFKAGGPYEQFF. The CDR3 nucleotides read TGTGCCAGTAGTATGTTTAAGGCGGGAGGGCCTTATGAGCAGTTCTTC. V usage is TRBV19 and J usage is TRBJ2-1, with 9 bases matching TRBD2. With V trimmed by 3 bases and J by 8 bases, 11 bases remained unmatched. CDR3 size: 16 residues. The V gene's germline CDR1 is LNHDA and CDR2 SQIVND (reference sequence).

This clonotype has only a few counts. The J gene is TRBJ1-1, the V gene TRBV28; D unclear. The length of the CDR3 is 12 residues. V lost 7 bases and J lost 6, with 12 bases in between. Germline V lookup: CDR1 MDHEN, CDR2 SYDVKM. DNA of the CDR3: TGTGCCAGCACCCGTCAACACGCTGAAGCTTTCTTT. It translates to CASTRQHAEAFF.

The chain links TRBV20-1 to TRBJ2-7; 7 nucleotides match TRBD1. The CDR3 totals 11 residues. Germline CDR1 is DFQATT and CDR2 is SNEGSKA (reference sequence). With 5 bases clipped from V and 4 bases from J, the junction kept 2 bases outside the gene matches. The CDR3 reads CSAVQGYEQYF. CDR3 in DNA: TGCAGTGCTGTACAGGGGTACGAGCAGTACTTC.

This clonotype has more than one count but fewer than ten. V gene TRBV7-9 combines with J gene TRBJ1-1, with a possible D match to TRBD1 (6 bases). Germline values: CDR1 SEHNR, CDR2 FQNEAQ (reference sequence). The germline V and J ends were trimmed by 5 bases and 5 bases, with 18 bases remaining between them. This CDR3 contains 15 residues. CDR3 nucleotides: TGTGCCAGCAGCCCCCGACAGAGGGGGGGGACTGAAGCTTTCTTT. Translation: CASSPRQRGGTEAFF.

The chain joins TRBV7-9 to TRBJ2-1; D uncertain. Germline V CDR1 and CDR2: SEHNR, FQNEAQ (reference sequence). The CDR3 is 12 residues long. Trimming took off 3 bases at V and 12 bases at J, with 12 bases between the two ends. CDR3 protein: CASSFKTVGQFF. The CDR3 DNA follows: TGTGCCAGCAGCTTTAAAACAGTTGGGCAGTTCTTC.

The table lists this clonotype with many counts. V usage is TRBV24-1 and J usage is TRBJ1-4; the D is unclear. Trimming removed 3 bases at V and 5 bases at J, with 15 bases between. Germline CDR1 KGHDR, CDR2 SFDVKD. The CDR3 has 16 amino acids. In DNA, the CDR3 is TGTGCCACCAGTGATCCCTACTCCGGAGACAATGAAAAACTGTTTTTT. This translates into CATSDPYSGDNEKLFF.

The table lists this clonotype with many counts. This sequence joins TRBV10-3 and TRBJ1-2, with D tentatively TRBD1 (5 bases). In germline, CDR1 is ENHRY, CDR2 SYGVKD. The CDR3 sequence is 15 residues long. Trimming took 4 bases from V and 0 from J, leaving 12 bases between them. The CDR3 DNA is TGTGCCATCAGTGGTGGGGCCCTAGCTAACTATGGCTACACCTTC. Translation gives CAISGGALANYGYTF.

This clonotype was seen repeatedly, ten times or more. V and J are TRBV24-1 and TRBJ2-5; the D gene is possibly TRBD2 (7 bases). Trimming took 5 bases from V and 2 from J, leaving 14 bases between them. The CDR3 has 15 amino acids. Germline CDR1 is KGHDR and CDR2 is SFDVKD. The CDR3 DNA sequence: TGTGCCACCAGTGTTGGGGAGGGGGGACAAGAGACCCAGTACTTC. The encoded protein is CATSVGEGGQETQYF.

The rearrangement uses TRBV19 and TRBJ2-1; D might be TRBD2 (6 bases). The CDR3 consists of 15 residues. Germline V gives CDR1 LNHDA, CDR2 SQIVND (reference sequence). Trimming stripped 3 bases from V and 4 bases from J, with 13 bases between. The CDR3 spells CASSILGGVYNEQFF. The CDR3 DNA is TGTGCCAGTAGTATTCTAGGCGGGGTTTACAATGAGCAGTTCTTC.

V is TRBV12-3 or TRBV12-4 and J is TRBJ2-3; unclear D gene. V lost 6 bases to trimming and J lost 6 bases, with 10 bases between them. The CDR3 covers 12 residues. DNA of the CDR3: TGTGCCAGCAGATCTGACCTGGATACGCAGTATTTT. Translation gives CASRSDLDTQYF.

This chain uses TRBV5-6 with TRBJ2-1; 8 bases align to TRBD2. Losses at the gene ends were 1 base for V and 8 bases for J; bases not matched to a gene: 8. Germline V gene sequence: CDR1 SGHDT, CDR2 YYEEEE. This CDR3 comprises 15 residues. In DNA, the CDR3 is TGTGCCAGCAGCTTGAGCATCGGGAGGGCCCATGAGCAGTTCTTC. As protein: CASSLSIGRAHEQFF.

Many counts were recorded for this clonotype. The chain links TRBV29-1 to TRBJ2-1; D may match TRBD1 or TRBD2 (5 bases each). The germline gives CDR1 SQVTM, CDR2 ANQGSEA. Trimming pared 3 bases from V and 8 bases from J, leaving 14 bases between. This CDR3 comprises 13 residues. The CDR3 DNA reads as TGCAGCGTTGATGGGACCGGCGTCGATGAGCAGTTCTTC. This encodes CSVDGTGVDEQFF.

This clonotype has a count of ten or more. The CDR3 sequence is CSARVGTSGRAGLNEQFF. In DNA form, the CDR3 reads TGCAGTGCTAGAGTCGGGACTAGCGGGAGGGCCGGTCTCAATGAGCAGTTCTTC. The chain combines TRBV20-1 with TRBJ2-1; 16 positions match TRBD2. The V segment lost 1 base and the J segment 6 bases; nucleotides outside the gene matches: 9. The CDR3 consists of 18 residues. Germline assignment: CDR1 DFQATT and CDR2 SNEGSKA (reference sequence).

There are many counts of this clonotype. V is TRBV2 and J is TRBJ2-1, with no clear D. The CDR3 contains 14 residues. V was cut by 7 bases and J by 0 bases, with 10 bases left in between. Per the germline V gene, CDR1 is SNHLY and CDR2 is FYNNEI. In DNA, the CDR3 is TGTGCCAGCATCCCGGTAAGCTCCTACAATGAGCAGTTCTTC. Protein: CASIPVSSYNEQFF.

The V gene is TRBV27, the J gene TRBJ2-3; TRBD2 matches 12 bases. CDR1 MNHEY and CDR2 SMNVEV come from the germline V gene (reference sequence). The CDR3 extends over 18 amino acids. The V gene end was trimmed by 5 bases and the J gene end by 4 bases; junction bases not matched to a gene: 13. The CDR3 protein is CASSSWTSGTIIADTQYF. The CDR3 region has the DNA TGTGCCAGCAGTAGTTGGACTAGCGGGACTATAATCGCAGATACGCAGTATTTT.

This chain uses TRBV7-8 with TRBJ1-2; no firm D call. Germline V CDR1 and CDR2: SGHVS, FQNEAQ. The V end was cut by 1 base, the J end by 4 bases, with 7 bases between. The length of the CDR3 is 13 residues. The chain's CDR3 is CASSLDSSYGYTF. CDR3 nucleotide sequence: TGTGCCAGCAGCTTAGATTCGAGCTATGGCTACACCTTC. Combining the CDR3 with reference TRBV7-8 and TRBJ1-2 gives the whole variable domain GAGVSQSPRYKVAKRGQDVALRCDPISGHVSLFWYQQALGQGPEFLTYFQNEAQLDKSGLPSDRFFAERPEGSVSTLKIQRTQQEDSAVYLCASSLDSSYGYTFGSGTRLTVV.

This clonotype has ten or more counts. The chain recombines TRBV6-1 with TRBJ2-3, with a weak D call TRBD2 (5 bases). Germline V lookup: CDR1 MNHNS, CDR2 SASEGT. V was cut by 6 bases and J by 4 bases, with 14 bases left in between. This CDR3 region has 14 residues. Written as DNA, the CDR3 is TGTGCCAGCAGCCTAAGCAACGGGGCAGATACGCAGTATTTT. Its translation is CASSLSNGADTQYF.

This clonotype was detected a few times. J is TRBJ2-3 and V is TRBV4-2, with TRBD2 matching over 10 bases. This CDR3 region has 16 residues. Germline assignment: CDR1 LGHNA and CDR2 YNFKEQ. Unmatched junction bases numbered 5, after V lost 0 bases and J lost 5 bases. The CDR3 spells CASSQDGASGRDTQYF. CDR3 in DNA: TGTGCCAGCAGCCAAGATGGGGCTAGCGGGAGAGATACGCAGTATTTT.

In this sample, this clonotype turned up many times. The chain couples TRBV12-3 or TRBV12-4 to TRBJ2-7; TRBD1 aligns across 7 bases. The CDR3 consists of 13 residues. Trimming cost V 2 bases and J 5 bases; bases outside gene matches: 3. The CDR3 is CASSLKGAHEQYF. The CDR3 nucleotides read TGTGCCAGCAGTTTAAAGGGGGCCCACGAGCAGTACTTC.

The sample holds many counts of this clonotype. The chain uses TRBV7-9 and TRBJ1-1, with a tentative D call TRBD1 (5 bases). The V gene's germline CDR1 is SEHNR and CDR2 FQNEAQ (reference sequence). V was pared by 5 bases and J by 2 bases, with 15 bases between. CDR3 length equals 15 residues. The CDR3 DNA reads TGTGCCAGCAGCGGGGGGGTGTGGCTTAACACTGAAGCTTTCTTT. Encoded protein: CASSGGVWLNTEAFF.